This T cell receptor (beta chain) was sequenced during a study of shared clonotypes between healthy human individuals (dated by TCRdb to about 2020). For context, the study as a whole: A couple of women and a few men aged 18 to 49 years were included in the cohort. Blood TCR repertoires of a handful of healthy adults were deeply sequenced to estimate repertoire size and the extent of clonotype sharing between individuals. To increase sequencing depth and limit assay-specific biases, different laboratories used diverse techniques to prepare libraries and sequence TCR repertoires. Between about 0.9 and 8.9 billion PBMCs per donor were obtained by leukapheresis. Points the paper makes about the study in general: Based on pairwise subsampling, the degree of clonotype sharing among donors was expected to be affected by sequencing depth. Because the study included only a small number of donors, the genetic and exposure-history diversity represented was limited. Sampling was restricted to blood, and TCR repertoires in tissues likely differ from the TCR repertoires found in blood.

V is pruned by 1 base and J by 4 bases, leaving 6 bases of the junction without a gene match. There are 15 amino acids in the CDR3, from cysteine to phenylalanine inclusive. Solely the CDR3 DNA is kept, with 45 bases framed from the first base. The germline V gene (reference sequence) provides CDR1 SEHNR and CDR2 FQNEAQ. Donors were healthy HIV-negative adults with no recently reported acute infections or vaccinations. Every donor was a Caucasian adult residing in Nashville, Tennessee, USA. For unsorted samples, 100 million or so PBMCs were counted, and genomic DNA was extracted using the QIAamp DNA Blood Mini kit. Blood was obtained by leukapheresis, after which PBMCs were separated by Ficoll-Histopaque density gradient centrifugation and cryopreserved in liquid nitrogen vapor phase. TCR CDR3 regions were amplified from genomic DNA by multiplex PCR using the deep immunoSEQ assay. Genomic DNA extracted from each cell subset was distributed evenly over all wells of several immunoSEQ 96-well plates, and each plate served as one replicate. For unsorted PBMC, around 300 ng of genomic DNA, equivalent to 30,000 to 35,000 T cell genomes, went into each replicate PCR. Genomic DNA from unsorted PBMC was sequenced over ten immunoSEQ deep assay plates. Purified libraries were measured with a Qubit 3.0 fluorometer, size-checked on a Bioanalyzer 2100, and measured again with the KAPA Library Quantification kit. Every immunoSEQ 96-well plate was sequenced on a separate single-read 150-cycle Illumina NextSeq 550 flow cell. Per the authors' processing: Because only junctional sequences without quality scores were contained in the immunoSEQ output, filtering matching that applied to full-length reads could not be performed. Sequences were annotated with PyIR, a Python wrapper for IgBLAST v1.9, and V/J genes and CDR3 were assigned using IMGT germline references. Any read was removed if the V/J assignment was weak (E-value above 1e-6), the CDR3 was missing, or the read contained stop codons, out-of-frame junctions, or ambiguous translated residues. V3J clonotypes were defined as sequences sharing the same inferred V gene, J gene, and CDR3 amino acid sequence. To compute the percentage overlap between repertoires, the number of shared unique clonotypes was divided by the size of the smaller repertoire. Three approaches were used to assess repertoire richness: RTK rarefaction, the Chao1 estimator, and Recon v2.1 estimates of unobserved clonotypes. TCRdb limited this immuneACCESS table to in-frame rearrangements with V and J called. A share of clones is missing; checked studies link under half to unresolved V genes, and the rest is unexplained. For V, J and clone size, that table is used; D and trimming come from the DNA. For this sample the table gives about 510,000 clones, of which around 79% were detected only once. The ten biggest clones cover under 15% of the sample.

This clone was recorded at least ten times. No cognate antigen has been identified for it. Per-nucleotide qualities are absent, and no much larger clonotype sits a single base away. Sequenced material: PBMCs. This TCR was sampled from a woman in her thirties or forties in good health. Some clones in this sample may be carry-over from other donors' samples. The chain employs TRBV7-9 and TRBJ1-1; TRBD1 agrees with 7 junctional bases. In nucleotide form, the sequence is TGTGCCAGCAGCTTAGGAGGTCAGGGGGGCACTGAAGCTTTCTTT. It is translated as CASSLGGQGGTEAFF.